The 10 T cell receptor beta chains reported below all come from one sample, sequenced in a study of T cell responses to AZD1222 COVID-19 vaccine. Sequencing used immunoSEQ multiplex PCR; TCRdb keeps in-frame clones, though not all of them. The sample contains 100,000 to 120,000 clones, roughly nine tenths of which appear only once. The sequenced sample was peripheral blood, obtained on day 0 of AZD1222 vaccination. The receptor source for this set is an adult in good health.

The chain couples TRBV7-9 to TRBJ2-7, with 8 bases aligning to TRBD1. The CDR3 totals 16 residues. J was trimmed by 3 bases and V by 1 base; bases with no gene match: 8. Looked up from germline, CDR1 is SEHNR and CDR2 is FQNEAQ (reference sequence). Here the CDR3 DNA reads TGTGCCAGCAGCTTAGGACGACAGGGGATGATCTACGAGCAGTACTTC. Its protein is CASSLGRQGMIYEQYF.

The J gene is TRBJ2-3, the V gene TRBV13; D gene ambiguous. Per germline, CDR1 PRHDT and CDR2 FYEKMQ (reference sequence). The V end was cut by 5 bases, the J end by 4 bases, with 19 bases between. The CDR3 has 16 amino acids. This CDR3 is CASSPRTSSYPDTQYF. For the CDR3, the DNA is TGTGCCAGCAGCCCGCGGACCTCTAGTTATCCAGATACGCAGTATTTT.

This clone was counted a single time. The chain employs TRBV7-2 and TRBJ2-2; D remains unclear. Trimming removed 5 bases at V and 8 bases at J, with 21 bases between. CDR1 and CDR2 (germline): SGHTA, FQGNSA. The CDR3 runs 16 residues. In nucleotides, the CDR3 is TGTGCCAGCAGCCTAGTCGCTAGAAATACCGGAGGGGAGCTGTTTTTT. Its protein is CASSLVARNTGGELFF.

The chain carries TRBV4-1 and TRBJ2-3; 7 bases are shared with TRBD1. Germline V lookup: CDR1 MGHRA, CDR2 YSYEKL. This CDR3 contains 17 residues. The trim removed 4 bases at V and 1 base at J, leaving 11 bases unmatched. CDR3 amino acids: CASSRETGQARTDTQYF. CDR3 sequence (DNA): TGCGCCAGCAGCCGCGAAACCGGACAGGCCCGCACAGATACGCAGTATTTT.

The chain recombines TRBV5-1 with TRBJ2-3; no firm D call. V was trimmed by 0 bases and J by 1 base, leaving 9 bases between them. The CDR3 covers 15 residues. The V gene's germline CDR1 is SGHRS and CDR2 YFSETQ. CDR3 nucleotides: TGCGCCAGCAGCTTGGATGGCGGTCGCACAGATACGCAGTATTTT. It codes for CASSLDGGRTDTQYF.

This chain joins TRBV27 and TRBJ1-5; D gene unclear. V lost 6 bases and J 4 bases, leaving 7 bases between the germline ends. From germline, CDR1 is MNHEY and CDR2 SMNVEV (reference sequence). This CDR3 comprises 12 residues. The CDR3 is CASRQQNQPQHF. DNA for the CDR3: TGTGCCAGCAGACAGCAAAATCAGCCCCAGCATTTT.

The V gene is TRBV10-3, the J gene TRBJ1-5; TRBD1 matches at 7 bases. The length of the CDR3 is 16 residues. Germline V gene sequence: CDR1 ENHRY, CDR2 SYGVKD. Trimming removed 10 bases from V and 0 bases from J; junction bases left unmatched: 12. CDR3 coding DNA: TGTGCCACGAAGTCACGGGGGACAGATAGCAATCAGCCCCAGCATTTT. This translates into CATKSRGTDSNQPQHF.

The chain combines TRBV9 with TRBJ2-1; D tentatively fits TRBD1 or TRBD2 (5 bases each). The V and J ends lost 0 bases and 7 bases respectively, with 8 bases between them. The CDR3 length is 13 residues. Germline lookup yields CDR1 SGDLS and CDR2 YYNGEE. The CDR3 DNA reads as TGTGCCAGCAGCGTAGCATGGGGGAATGAGCAGTTCTTC. Its protein product is CASSVAWGNEQFF.

This sequence joins TRBV10-2 and TRBJ1-5; D is possibly TRBD1 (6 bases). The CDR3 length is 15 residues. The germline V gene encodes CDR1 WSHSY and CDR2 SAAADI. Trimming removed 6 bases from V and 3 bases from J, with 15 bases in between. For the CDR3, the DNA is TGCGCCAGCAGAGTAGGGGGGAGGAACAATCAGCCCCAGCATTTT. Translation: CASRVGGRNNQPQHF.

The rearrangement joins TRBV27 to TRBJ1-6; D not certain. The ends were cut back, 6 bases at V and 12 bases at J, with 9 bases in the middle. The CDR3 totals 11 residues. The germline gives CDR1 MNHEY, CDR2 SMNVEV (reference sequence). The CDR3 coding sequence is TGTGCCAGCAGCAAGTTCGGACCCCTCCACTTT. Translation: CASSKFGPLHF.